Below, one T cell receptor (beta chain) is given with its context. Its antigen is as yet unknown. The data stem from a study of OX40 agonist ivuxolimab in advanced cancers. Study outcomes and limitations: CD8+ T cells showed, on average, more clonal expansion than CD4+ cells.

The method was immunoSEQ multiplex PCR; TCRdb's version includes in-frame clones alone and lacks a portion of them. The data hold fewer than 80,000 clones, with 65% to 90% observed a single time. This clonotype was obtained from an adult with an advanced solid tumor such as melanoma, head and neck, liver or kidney cancer. The specimen was CD4+ or CD8+ T cells sorted from blood, collected in a trial of the OX40 agonist ivuxolimab.

CDR3 bases: TGTGCCAGTAGTACCGCCCGGGAACCAACCGAAGCTTTCTTT. Translating gives CASSTAREPTEAFF. The gene calls are TRBV19 and TRBJ1-1; no definite D call. Deletions cut 4 bases from V and 8 bases from J, with 17 bases between. This CDR3 contains 14 residues. Looked up from germline, CDR1 is LNHDA and CDR2 is SQIVND (reference sequence).